This TCR beta chain appears in the sequencing data of a study of cytomegalovirus exposure and HLA in healthy donors. The PCR contained 60 Vbeta and 13 Jbeta primers. Libraries were prepared by immunoSEQ multiplex PCR; TCRdb keeps only in-frame clonotypes and omits some of them. The sample consists of around 140,000 clones, roughly 89% of them appearing once. The TCR was taken from a woman in her twenties or thirties in good health and CMV-seronegative. Sequencing was done on a sample of PBMCs.

CDR3 DNA sequence: TGTGCCAGCAATCCCCCTTACAATGAGCAGTTCTTC. Amino acid sequence: CASNPPYNEQFF. This chain uses TRBV25-1 with TRBJ2-1; no clear D gene. Trimming removed 7 bases at V and 4 bases at J, with 8 bases between. CDR3 size: 12 residues. The germline gives CDR1 MGHDK, CDR2 SYGVNS.